This entry features one TCR beta chain sequence. Original methodology: Reference gene primers were amplified, and this amplification served to estimate nucleated cell counts. The method was immunoSEQ multiplex PCR; TCRdb's version includes in-frame clones alone and lacks a portion of them. Clonal size and the V and J genes are those of that table, whereas D and trimming came from the DNA. The data show under 200,000 clones, 80% to 90% seen once. These data belong to a study of blood T cell repertoires in COVID-19. At the level of the study: Sites across the United States, Italy and Spain contributed samples from acute and convalescent COVID-19. PBMCs, B-cell-depleted T cells, or T cells provided the cDNA or gDNA that made up the material.

This TCR came from a man aged 25-45 years with active or convalescent COVID-19. The source material was peripheral blood.

The CDR3 is CASSQDGAGVQETQYF. CDR3 coding DNA: TGCGCCAGCAGCCAAGACGGGGCAGGGGTCCAAGAGACCCAGTACTTC. J is TRBJ2-5 and V is TRBV4-3; D is perhaps TRBD1 (6 bases). Trimming pared 0 bases from V and 1 base from J, leaving 12 bases between. The CDR3 has 16 amino acids. The V gene's germline CDR1 is LGHNA and CDR2 YSLEER.